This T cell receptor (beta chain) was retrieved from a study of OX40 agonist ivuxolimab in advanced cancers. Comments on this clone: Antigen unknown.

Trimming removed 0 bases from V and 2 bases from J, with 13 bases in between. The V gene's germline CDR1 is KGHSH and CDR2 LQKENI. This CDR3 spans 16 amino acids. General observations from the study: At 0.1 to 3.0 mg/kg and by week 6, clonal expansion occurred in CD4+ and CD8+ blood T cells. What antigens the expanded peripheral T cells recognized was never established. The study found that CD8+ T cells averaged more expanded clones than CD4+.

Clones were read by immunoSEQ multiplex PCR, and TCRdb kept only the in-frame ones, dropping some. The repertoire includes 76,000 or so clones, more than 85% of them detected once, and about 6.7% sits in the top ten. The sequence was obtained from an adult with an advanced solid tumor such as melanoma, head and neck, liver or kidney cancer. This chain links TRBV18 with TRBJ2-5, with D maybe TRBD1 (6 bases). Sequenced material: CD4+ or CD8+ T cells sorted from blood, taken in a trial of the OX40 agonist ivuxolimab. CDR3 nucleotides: TGTGCCAGCTCACCACCTAGGACAGAGCTACAAGAGACCCAGTACTTC. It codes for CASSPPRTELQETQYF.